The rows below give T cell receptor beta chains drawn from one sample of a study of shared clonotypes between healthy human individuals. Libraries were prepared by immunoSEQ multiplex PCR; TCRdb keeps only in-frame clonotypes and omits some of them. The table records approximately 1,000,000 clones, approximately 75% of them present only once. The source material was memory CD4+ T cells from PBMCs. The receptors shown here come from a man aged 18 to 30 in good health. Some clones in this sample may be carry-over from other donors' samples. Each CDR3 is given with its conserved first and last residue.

CDR3aa: CACARGGLAGDRDTQYF
j_gene: TRBJ2-3
v_gene: TRBV5-4

CDR3aa: CATSRPLREGSRNEQFF
j_gene: TRBJ2-1
v_gene: TRBV15

CDR3aa: CASSLMPASTDTQYF
j_gene: TRBJ2-3
v_gene: TRBV7-3

CDR3aa: CASSLTTSPAFF
j_gene: TRBJ1-1
v_gene: TRBV28

CDR3aa: CASGQEYNEQFF
j_gene: TRBJ2-1
v_gene: TRBV5-1

CDR3aa: CASSLTGTGNEKLFF
j_gene: TRBJ1-4
v_gene: TRBV5-1

CDR3aa: CASSRQGAYEQYF
j_gene: TRBJ2-7
v_gene: TRBV19

CDR3aa: CASSFVGLNYGYTF
j_gene: TRBJ1-2
v_gene: TRBV27

CDR3aa: CASTNRAGGRGYTF
j_gene: TRBJ1-2
v_gene: TRBV19

CDR3aa: CASSPDRRDGYTF
j_gene: TRBJ1-2
v_gene: TRBV5-1

CDR3aa: CASSPGQGMNTEAFF
j_gene: TRBJ1-1
v_gene: TRBV6-6

CDR3aa: CASSLGQGANEQYF
j_gene: TRBJ2-7
v_gene: TRBV5-4

CDR3aa: CASSYQAGGPNEQYF
j_gene: TRBJ2-7
v_gene: TRBV6-6

CDR3aa: CASSLGVSNYGYTF
j_gene: TRBJ1-2
v_gene: TRBV5-5

CDR3aa: CASSGTGPHQPQHF
j_gene: TRBJ1-5
v_gene: TRBV6-6

CDR3aa: CASTLGRRGPYEQYF
j_gene: TRBJ2-7
v_gene: TRBV13